The 8 T cell receptor beta chains below all came from one sample that was sequenced in a study of breast tumors, draining lymph nodes, adjacent tissues. Samples came from axillary lymph nodes draining the breast cancer. One entry per CDR3 protein, called by TCRdb with MiXCR from the multiplex PCR reads. Here the sample spans about 140,000 distinct CDR3 sequences, 32% being singletons. The source material was axillary lymph node tissue. These receptors all stem from a female donor with breast cancer. Some clones in this sample may be carry-over from other donors' samples.

This clonotype came up many times. The genes are TRBV7-2 and TRBJ1-5; the D gene is possibly TRBD1 (6 bases). V lost 5 bases, J lost 5 bases, and 10 bases lay in between. The V gene's germline CDR1 is SGHTA and CDR2 FQGNSA. The CDR3 length is 13 residues. The CDR3 is CASSQQGDQPQHF. The CDR3 coding sequence is TGTGCCAGCAGCCAACAGGGCGATCAGCCCCAGCATTTT.

There are many counts of this clonotype. A much larger clonotype is one base distant, so this may be a read error. This chain links TRBV7-2 with TRBJ2-7; D not certain. Germline V gene data show CDR1 as SGHTA and CDR2 as FQGNSA. Trimming shortened V by 3 bases and J by 3 bases, and 9 bases separated the two germline ends. This CDR3 comprises 13 residues. The CDR3 sequence: CASSLTAYYEQYF. CDR3 DNA sequence: TGTGCCAGCAGCTTGACCGCGTACTACGAGCAGTACTTC.

Notes on this clonotype: No conserved phenylalanine or tryptophan is present at the end of the CDR3, so a read error is the likely explanation. The CDR3 region has the DNA TGTGCCAGTAGTTGGGATGGGGACAGCGGGGAGACCCAGTACCTC. It translates to CASSWDGDSGETQYL. The rearrangement uses TRBV19 and TRBJ2-5; a possible D gene is TRBD1 (7 bases). V lost 5 bases and J lost 5, with 18 bases in between. The V gene's germline CDR1 is LNHDA and CDR2 SQIVND (reference sequence). The CDR3 covers 15 residues.

A few counts support this clonotype. This rearrangement joins TRBV7-2 to TRBJ1-1; 9 bases map to TRBD1. J was trimmed by 3 bases and V by 4 bases; bases with no gene match: 3. There are 14 residues in the CDR3. In germline, CDR1 is SGHTA, CDR2 FQGNSA. In nucleotides, the CDR3 is TGTGCCAGCAGCTCTGACAGGGGGGACACTGAAGCTTTCTTT. Translation gives CASSSDRGDTEAFF.

Regarding this clonotype: A read error may explain this, as a much larger clone is one base away. CDR3 coding DNA: TGTGCCAGCAGCTCATCGCAGGGGACCCGGGGGCTGTTTTTT. Translating gives CASSSSQGTRGLFF. The gene calls are TRBV7-6 and TRBJ2-2; tentatively, D is TRBD1 (6 bases). The CDR3 is made up of 14 amino acids. Germline values: CDR1 SGHVS, CDR2 FNYEAQ. V was trimmed by 4 bases and J by 13 bases, leaving 19 bases between them. The variable domain in full, with the rest retrieved from reference TRBV7-6 and TRBJ2-2, is GAGVSQSPRYKVTKRGQDVALRCDPISGHVSLYWYRQALGQGPEFLTYFNYEAQQDKSGLPNDRFSAERPEGSISTLTIQRTEQRDSAMYRCASSSSQGTRGLFFGEGSRLTVL.

J is TRBJ1-1 and V is TRBV6-4; D gene uncertain. This CDR3 comprises 13 residues. Germline assignment: CDR1 MRHNA and CDR2 SNTAGT. V dropped 8 bases and J dropped 0 bases, with 10 bases sitting between them. CDR3 DNA: TGTGCCAGCCGGCGATCCCTGAACACTGAAGCTTTCTTT. Protein product: CASRRSLNTEAFF.

The V gene is TRBV7-9, the J gene TRBJ2-3; 9 nucleotides match TRBD1. The germline V gene encodes CDR1 SEHNR and CDR2 FQNEAQ (reference sequence). The CDR3 is made up of 16 amino acids. After removal of 3 bases from V and 4 bases from J, the junction contained 8 bases not matched to a gene. The DNA of the CDR3 is TGTGCCAGCAGCTTGGATGGGACAGGGAACGCAGATACGCAGTATTTT. Translation gives CASSLDGTGNADTQYF.

This clonotype has only one observation. The V and J genes are TRBV2 and TRBJ2-7; TRBD1 might be the D (6 bases). This CDR3 has 13 amino acids. V lost 5 bases and J 6 bases, leaving 14 bases between the germline ends. Germline V gene data show CDR1 as SNHLY and CDR2 as FYNNEI. As DNA, the CDR3 is TGTGCCAGCAGTAGTGACAGGTTCTGCGAGCAGTACGTC. Its translation: CASSSDRFCEQYV.